This TCR beta chain is from a study of OX40 agonist ivuxolimab in advanced cancers. Looking at the study overall: A diagnosis of hepatocellular carcinoma, melanoma, renal cell or head and neck cancer was present in dose-escalation patients.

A word on this clone: Its specificity is unknown.

The junction had 6 bases not matched to a gene; V was cut back by 2 bases and J by 2 bases. The germline gives CDR1 KGHSH, CDR2 LQKENI. This CDR3 is built from 17 residues. Study observations and caveats: People who partly responded at 0.1-3.0 mg/kg had some of the least clonal expansion seen. No antigen was identified for the clonally expanded peripheral T cells. Relative to CD4+, CD8+ T cells held more expanded clones on average.

TCRdb's table, derived via immunoSEQ multiplex PCR, lists solely in-frame clones and lacks some. The sample carries roughly 42,000 clones, 86% recorded once. This clonotype originated in an adult with an advanced solid tumor such as melanoma, head and neck, liver or kidney cancer. The chain joins TRBV18 to TRBJ1-2, with 12 bases identical to TRBD1. Sequencing was performed on CD4+ or CD8+ T cells sorted from blood, taken in a trial of the OX40 agonist ivuxolimab. The CDR3 here is CASSPAGTGGVNYGYTF. The CDR3 nucleotides read TGTGCCAGCTCACCAGCGGGGACAGGGGGCGTCAACTATGGCTACACCTTC.